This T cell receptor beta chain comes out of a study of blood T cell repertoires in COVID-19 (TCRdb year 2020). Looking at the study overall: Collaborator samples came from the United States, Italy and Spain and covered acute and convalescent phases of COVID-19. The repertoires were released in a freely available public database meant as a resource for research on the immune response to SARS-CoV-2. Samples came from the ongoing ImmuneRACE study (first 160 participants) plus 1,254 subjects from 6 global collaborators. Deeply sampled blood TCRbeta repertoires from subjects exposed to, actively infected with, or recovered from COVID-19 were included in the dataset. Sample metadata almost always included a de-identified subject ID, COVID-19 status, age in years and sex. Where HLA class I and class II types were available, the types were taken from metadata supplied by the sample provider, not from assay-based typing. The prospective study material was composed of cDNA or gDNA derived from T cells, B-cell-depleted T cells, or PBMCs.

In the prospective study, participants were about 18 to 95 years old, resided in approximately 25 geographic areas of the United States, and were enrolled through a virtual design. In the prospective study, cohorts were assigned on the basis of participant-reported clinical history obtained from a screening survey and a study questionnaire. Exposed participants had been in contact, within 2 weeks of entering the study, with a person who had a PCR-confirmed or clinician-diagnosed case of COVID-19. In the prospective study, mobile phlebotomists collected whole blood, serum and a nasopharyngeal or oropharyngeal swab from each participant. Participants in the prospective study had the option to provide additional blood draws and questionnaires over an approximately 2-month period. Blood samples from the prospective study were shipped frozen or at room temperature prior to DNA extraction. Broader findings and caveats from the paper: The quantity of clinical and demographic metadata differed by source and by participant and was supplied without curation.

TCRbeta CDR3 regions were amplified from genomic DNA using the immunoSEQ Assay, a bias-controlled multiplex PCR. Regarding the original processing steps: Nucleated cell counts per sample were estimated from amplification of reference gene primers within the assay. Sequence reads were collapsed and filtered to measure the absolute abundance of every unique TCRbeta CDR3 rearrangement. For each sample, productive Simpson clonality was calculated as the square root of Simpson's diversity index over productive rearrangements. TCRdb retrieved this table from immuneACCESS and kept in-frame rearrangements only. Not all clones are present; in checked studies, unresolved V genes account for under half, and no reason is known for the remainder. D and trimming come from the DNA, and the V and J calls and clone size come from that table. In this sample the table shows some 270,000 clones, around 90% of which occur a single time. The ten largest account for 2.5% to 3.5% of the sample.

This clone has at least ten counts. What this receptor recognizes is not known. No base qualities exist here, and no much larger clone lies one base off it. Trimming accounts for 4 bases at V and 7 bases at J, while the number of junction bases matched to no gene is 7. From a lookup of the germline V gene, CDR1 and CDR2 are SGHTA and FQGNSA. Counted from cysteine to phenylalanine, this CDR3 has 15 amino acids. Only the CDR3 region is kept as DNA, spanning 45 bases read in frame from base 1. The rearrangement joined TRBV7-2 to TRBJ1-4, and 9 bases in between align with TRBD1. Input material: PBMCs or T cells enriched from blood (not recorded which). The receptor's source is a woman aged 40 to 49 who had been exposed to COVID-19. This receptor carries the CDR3 CASSSRTGGSEKLFF. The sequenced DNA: TGTGCCAGCAGCTCACGAACAGGGGGCTCTGAAAAACTGTTTTTT.